This T cell receptor (beta chain) was recorded in a study of blood T cell repertoires in COVID-19. Study as a whole: Researchers got acute and convalescent COVID-19 samples from the United States, Italy and Spain. T cells, B-cell-depleted T cells, or PBMCs supplied cDNA or gDNA.

Methods used by the authors: Cell counts per sample came from amplifying reference gene primers. The protocol was immunoSEQ multiplex PCR, while the TCRdb copy is restricted to in-frame clones and leaves out a portion. The DNA gave D and trimming, while V, J and clone size come from that table. The data contain 250,000 or so clones, more than 75% of them seen just once; the ten biggest clones take up roughly 12%. V was trimmed by 0 bases and J by 1 base, leaving 6 bases between them. The CDR3 covers 14 residues. Germline V gene sequence: CDR1 MNHEY, CDR2 SVGAGI. This clone was observed a few times. The chain is built from TRBV6-5 and TRBJ1-1; no definite D call. Input material: peripheral blood. This TCR derives from a man aged 80 or over with acute or convalescent COVID-19. The CDR3 DNA reads as TGTGCCAGCAGTTACTCGGGCAGGAACACTGAAGCTTTCTTT. Residues: CASSYSGRNTEAFF.